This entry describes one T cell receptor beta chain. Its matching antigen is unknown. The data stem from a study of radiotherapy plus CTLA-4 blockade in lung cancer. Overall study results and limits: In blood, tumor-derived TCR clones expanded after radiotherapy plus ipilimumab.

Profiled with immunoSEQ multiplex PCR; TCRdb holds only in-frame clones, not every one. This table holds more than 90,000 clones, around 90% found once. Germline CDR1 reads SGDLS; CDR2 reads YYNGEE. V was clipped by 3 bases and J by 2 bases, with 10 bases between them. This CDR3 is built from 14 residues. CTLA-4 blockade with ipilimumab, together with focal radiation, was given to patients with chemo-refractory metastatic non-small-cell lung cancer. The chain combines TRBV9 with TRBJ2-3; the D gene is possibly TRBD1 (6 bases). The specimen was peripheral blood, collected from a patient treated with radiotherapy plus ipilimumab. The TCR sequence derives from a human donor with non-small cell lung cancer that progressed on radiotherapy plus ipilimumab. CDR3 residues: CASSEGQITDTQYF. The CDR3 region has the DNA TGTGCCAGCAGCGAAGGACAGATCACAGATACGCAGTATTTT.